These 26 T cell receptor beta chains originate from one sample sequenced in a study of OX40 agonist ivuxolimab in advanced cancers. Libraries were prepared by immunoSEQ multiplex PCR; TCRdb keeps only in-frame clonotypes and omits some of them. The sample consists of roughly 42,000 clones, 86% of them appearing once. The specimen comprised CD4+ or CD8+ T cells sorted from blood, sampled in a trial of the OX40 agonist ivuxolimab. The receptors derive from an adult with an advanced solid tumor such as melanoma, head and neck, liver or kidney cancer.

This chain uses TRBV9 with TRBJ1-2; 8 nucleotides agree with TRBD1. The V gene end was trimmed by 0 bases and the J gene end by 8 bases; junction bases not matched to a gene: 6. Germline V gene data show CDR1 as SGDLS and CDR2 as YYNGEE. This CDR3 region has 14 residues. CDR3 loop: CASSVAGGMGGYTF. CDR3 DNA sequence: TGTGCCAGCAGCGTAGCAGGGGGCATGGGAGGCTACACCTTC.

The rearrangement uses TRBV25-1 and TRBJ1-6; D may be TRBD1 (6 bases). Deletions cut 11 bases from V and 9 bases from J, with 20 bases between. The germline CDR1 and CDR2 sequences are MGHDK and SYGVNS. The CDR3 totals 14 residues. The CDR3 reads CAARRGGASSPLHF. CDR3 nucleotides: TGTGCCGCCCGCCGGGGGGGCGCGAGTTCACCCCTCCACTTT. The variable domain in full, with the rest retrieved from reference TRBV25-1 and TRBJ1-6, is EADIYQTPRYLVIGTGKKITLECSQTMGHDKMYWYQQDPGMELHLIHYSYGVNSTEKGDLSSESTVSRIRTEHFPLTLESARPSHTSQYLCAARRGGASSPLHFGNGTRLTVT.

The CDR3 DNA sequence: TGTGCCAGCAGTTTATCGAGAGGGGCCCCTGACTATGGCTACACCTTC. Translated, it gives CASSLSRGAPDYGYTF. This chain uses TRBV27 with TRBJ1-2, with D possibly TRBD1 on 5 matching bases. V gave up 0 bases and J gave up 3 bases, with 14 bases separating them. The germline CDR1 and CDR2 sequences are MNHEY and SMNVEV (reference sequence). The CDR3 contains 16 residues.

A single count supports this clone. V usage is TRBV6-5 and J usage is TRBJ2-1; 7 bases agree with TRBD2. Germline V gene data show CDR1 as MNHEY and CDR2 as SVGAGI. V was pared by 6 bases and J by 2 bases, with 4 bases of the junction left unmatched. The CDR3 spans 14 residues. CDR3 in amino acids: CASSLGGAYNEQFF. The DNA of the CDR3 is TGTGCCAGCAGCCTTGGGGGGGCCTACAATGAGCAGTTCTTC.

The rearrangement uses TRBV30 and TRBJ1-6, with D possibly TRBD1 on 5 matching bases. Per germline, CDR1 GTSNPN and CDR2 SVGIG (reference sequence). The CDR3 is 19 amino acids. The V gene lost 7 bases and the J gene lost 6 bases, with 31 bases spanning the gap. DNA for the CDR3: TGTGCCTCCTCGGTTCCTTGGACAACGAACCCAATGGGTAATTCACCCCTCCACTTT. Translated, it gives CASSVPWTTNPMGNSPLHF.

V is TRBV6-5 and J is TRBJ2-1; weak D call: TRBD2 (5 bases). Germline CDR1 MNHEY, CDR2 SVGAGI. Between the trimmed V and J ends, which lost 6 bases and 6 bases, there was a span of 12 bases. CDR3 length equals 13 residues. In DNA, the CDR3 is TGTGCCAGCAGCACCACTAGTTTCAATGAGCAGTTCTTC. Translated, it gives CASSTTSFNEQFF.

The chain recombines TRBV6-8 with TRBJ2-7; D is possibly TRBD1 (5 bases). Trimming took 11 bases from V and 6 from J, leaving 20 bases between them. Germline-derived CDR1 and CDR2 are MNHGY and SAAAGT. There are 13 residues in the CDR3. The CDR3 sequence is CAQLGVPFSEQYF. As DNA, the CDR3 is TGTGCCCAGTTAGGGGTCCCCTTTTCCGAGCAGTACTTC.

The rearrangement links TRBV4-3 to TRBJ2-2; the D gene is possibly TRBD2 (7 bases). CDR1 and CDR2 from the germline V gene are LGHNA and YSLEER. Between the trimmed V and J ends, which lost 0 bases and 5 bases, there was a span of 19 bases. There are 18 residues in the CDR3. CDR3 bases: TGCGCCAGCAGCCAAGACTCCCTAGGGGGGGCGCGGACCGGGGAGCTGTTTTTT. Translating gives CASSQDSLGGARTGELFF.

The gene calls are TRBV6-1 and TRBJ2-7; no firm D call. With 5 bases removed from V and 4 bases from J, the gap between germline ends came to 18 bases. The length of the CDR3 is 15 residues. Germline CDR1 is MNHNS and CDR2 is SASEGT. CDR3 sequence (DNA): TGTGCCAGCAGTTTCCAACGCATACCACCTTACGAGCAGTACTTC. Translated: CASSFQRIPPYEQYF.

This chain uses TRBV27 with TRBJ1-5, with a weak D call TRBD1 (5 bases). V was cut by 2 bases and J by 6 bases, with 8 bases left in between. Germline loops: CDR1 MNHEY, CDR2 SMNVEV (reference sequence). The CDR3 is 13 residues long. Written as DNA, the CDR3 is TGTGCCAGCAGTTTAGGGGGAGGTCAGCCCCAGCATTTT. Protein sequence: CASSLGGGQPQHF.

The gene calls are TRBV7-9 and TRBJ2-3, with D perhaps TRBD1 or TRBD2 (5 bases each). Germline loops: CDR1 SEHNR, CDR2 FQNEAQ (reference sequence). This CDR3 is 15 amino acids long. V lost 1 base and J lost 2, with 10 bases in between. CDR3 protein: CASSLGRGYTDTQYF. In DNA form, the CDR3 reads TGTGCCAGCAGCTTAGGTCGGGGCTACACAGATACGCAGTATTTT.

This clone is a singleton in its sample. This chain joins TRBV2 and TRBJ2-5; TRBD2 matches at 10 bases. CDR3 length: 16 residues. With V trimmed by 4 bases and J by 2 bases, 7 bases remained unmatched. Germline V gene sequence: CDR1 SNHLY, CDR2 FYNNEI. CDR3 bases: TGTGCCAGCAGTGTCAGGACTAGCGGTGATCAAGAGACCCAGTACTTC. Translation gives CASSVRTSGDQETQYF.

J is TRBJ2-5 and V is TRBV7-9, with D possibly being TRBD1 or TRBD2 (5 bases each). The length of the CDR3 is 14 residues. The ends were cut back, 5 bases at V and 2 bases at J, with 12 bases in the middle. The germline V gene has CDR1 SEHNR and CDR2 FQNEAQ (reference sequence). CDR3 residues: CASSRGPSQETQYF. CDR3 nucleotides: TGTGCCAGCAGCCGGGGACCGTCTCAAGAGACCCAGTACTTC.

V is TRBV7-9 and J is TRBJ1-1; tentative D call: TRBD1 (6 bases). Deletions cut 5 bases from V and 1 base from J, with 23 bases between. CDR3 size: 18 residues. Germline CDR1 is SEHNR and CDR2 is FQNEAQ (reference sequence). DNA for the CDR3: TGTGCCAGCAGCACACCCACCGGGACACCCTACGGGAACACTGAAGCTTTCTTT. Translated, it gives CASSTPTGTPYGNTEAFF.

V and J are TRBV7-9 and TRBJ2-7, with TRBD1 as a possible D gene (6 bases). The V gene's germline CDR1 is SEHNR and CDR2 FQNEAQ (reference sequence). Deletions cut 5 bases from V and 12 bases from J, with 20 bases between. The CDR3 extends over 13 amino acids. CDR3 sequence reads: CASSPSPTGSLYF. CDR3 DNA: TGTGCCAGCAGCCCTTCGCCGACAGGCTCCCTGTACTTC.

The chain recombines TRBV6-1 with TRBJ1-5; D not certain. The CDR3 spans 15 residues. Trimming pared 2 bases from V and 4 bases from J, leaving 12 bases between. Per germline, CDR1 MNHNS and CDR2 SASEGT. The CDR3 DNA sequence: TGTGCCAGCAGTGAAATTGGCGGCAGAAATCAGCCCCAGCATTTT. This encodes CASSEIGGRNQPQHF.

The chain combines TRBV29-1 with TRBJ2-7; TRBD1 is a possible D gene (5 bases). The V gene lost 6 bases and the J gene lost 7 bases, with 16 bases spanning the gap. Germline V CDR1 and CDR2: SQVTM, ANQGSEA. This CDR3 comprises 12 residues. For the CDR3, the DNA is TGCAGCGTAGAGACAGTCCGTCAGGAGCAGTACTTC. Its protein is CSVETVRQEQYF.

The CDR3 is CASSHPPGTGVRDTQYF. CDR3 bases: TGTGCCAGCAGCCACCCTCCCGGGACAGGGGTTAGAGATACGCAGTATTTT. The chain employs TRBV11-2 and TRBJ2-3, with 10 bases aligning to TRBD1. CDR3 length: 17 residues. The junction had 13 bases not matched to a gene; V was cut back by 5 bases and J by 5 bases. Germline CDR1 reads SGHAT; CDR2 reads FQNNGV.

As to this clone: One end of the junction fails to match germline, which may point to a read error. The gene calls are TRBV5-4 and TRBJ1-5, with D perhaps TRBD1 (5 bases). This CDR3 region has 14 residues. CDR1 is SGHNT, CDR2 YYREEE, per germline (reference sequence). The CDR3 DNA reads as TGTGCCAGCAGTTTGGACGGGACGGGTCAGCCCCAGCATTTT. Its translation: CASSLDGTGQPQHF.

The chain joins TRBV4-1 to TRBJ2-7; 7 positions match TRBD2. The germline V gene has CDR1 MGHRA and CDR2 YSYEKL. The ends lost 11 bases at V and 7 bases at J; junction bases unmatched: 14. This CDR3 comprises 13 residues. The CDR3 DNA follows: TGCGCCGGAGCGGGGCAACACGGAGGGGAGCAGTACTTC. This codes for CAGAGQHGGEQYF.

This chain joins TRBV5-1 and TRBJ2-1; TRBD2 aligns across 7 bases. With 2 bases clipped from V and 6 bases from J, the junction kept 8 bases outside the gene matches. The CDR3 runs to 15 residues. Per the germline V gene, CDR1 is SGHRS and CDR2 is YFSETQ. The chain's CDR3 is CASSFFSGGPNEQFF. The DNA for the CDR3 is TGCGCCAGCAGCTTTTTTTCGGGGGGTCCCAATGAGCAGTTCTTC.

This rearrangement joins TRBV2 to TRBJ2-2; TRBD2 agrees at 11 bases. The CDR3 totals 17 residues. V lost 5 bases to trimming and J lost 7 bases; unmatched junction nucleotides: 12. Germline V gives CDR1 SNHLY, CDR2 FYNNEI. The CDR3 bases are TGTGCCAGCAGTAGACTAGCGGGGAGGAACCTCCACGGGGAGCTGTTTTTT. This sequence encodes CASSRLAGRNLHGELFF. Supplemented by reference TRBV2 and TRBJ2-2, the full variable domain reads EPEVTQTPSHQVTQMGQEVILRCVPISNHLYFYWYRQILGQKVEFLVSFYNNEISEKSEIFDDQFSVERPDGSNFTLKIRSTKLEDSAMYFCASSRLAGRNLHGELFFGEGSRLTVL.

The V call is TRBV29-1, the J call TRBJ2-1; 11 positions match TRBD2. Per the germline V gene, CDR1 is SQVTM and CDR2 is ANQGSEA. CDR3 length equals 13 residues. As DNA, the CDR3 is TGCCGCGCCGGGCTAGCGGGGGGTAATGAGCAGTTCTTC. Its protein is CRAGLAGGNEQFF.

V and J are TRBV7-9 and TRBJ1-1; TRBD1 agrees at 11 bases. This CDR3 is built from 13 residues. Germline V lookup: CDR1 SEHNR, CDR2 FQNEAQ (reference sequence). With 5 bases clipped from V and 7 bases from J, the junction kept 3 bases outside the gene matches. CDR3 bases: TGTGCCAGCAGCCGGACAGGGGGCTTTGAAGCTTTCTTT. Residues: CASSRTGGFEAFF.

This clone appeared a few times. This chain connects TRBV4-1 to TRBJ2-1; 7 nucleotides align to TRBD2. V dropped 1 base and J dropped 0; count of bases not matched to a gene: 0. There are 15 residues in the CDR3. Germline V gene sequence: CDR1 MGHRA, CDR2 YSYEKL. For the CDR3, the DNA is TGCGCCAGCAGCCAAGGGGACTACTCCTACAATGAGCAGTTCTTC. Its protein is CASSQGDYSYNEQFF.

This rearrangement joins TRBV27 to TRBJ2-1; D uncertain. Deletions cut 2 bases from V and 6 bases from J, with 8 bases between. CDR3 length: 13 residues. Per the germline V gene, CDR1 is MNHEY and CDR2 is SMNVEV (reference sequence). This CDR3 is CASSLDRANEQFF. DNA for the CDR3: TGTGCCAGCAGTTTAGATAGGGCCAATGAGCAGTTCTTC.